What follows describes a single T cell receptor beta chain. The data originate from a study of shared clonotypes between healthy human individuals. The V and J ends lost 4 bases and 9 bases, in that order; junction bases with no gene match: 5. CDR1 MNHEY and CDR2 SVGAGI come from the germline V gene. The CDR3 is 13 amino acids. Clones were read by immunoSEQ multiplex PCR, and TCRdb kept only the in-frame ones, dropping some. The sample records around 1,000,000 clones, approximately 75% being singletons. V gene TRBV6-5 combines with J gene TRBJ1-5; 8 positions match TRBD1. The source of this sequence is a man aged 18 to 35 in good health. Some clones in this sample may be carry-over from other donors' samples. The material sequenced was memory CD4+ T cells from PBMCs. Stated subset: CD45RA-negative fraction. The CDR3 region is CASSSSGGRPQHF. In DNA form, the CDR3 reads TGTGCCAGCAGTTCCTCAGGGGGCAGGCCCCAGCATTTT.